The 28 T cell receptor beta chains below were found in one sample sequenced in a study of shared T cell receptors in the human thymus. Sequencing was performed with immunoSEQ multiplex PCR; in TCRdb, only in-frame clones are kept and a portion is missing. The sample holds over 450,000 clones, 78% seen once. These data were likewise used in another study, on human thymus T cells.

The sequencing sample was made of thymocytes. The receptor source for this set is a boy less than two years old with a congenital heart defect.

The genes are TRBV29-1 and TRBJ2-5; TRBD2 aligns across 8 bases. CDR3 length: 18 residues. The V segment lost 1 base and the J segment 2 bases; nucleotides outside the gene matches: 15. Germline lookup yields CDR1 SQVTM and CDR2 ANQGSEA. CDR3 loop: CSVEVVQGKRELQETQYF. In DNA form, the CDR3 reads TGCAGCGTTGAAGTAGTTCAGGGCAAGCGGGAGCTTCAAGAGACCCAGTACTTC. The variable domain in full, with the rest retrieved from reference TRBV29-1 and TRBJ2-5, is SAVISQKPSRDICQRGTSLTIQCQVDSQVTMMFWYRQQPGQSLTLIATANQGSEATYESGFVIDKFPISRPNLTFSTLTVSNMSPEDSSIYLCSVEVVQGKRELQETQYFGPGTRLLVL.

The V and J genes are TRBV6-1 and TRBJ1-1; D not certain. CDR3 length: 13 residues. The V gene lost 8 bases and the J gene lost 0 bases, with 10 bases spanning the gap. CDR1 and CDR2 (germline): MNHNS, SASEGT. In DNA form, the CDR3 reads TGTGCCAGCGGCGGCAGCCTGAACACTGAAGCTTTCTTT. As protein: CASGGSLNTEAFF.

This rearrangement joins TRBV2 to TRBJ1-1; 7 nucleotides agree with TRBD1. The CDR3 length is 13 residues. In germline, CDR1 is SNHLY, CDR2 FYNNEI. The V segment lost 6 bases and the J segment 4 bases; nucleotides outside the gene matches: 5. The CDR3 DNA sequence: TGTGCCAGCAGAGAGGGACAGTTCACTGAAGCTTTCTTT. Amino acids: CASREGQFTEAFF.

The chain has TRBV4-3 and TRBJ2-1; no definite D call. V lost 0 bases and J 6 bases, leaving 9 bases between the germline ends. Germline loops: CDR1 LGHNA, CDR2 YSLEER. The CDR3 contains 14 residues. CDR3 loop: CASSQERLRNEQFF. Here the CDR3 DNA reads TGCGCCAGCAGCCAAGAAAGACTCCGCAATGAGCAGTTCTTC.

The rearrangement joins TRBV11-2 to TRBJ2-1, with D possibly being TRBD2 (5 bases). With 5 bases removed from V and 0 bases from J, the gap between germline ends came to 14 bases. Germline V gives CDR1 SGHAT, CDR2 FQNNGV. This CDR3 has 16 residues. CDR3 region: CASSPGWVSSYNEQFF. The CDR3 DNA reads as TGTGCCAGCAGCCCGGGGTGGGTAAGCTCCTACAATGAGCAGTTCTTC.

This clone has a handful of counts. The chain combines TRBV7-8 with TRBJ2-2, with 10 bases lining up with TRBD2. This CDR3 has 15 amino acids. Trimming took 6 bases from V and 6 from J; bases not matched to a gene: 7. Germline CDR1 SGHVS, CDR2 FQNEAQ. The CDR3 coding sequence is TGTGCCAGCAGGAGCGGGAGGGCCTCCCCCGGGGAGCTGTTTTTT. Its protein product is CASRSGRASPGELFF.

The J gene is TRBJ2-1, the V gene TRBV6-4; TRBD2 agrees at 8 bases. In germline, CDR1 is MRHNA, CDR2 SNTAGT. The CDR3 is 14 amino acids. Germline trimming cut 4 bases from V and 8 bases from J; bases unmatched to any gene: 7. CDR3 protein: CASSVREGRDEQFF. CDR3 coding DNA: TGTGCCAGCAGTGTACGGGAGGGCAGGGATGAGCAGTTCTTC.

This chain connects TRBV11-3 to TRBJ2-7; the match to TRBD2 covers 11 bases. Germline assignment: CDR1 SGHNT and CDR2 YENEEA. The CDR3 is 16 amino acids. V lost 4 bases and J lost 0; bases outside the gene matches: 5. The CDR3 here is CASSSIAGGLSYEQYF. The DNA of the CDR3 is TGTGCCAGCAGCTCCATAGCGGGAGGGCTCTCCTACGAGCAGTACTTC.

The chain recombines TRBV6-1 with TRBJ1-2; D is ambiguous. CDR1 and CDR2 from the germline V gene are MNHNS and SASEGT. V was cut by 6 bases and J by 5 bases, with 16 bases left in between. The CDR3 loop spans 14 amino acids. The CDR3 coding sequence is TGTGCCAGCAGGGGAGAGGGAGTAGGGTATGGCTACACCTTC. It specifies CASRGEGVGYGYTF.

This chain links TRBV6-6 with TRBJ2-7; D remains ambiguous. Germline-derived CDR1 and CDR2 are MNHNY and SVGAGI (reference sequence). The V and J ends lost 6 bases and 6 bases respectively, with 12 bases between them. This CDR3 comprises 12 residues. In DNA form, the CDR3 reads TGTGCCAGCAGCCAAGCCCCCATCGAGCAGTACTTC. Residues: CASSQAPIEQYF.

The CDR3 is CASSRGLAGAITGELFF. The CDR3 nucleotides read TGCGCCAGCAGCCGGGGACTAGCGGGAGCGATCACCGGGGAGCTGTTTTTT. The chain employs TRBV4-1 and TRBJ2-2; 14 nucleotides match TRBD2. The germline CDR1 and CDR2 sequences are MGHRA and YSYEKL. V shed 4 bases and J 4 bases; nucleotides not matched to a gene: 5. There are 17 residues in the CDR3.

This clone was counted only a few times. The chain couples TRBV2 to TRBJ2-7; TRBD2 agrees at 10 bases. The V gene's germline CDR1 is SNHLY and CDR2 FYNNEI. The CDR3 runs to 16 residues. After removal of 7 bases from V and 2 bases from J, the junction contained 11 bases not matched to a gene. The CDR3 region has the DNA TGTGCCAGCATGTGGTTTCGGACTAGCGGAACCTACGAGCAGTACTTC. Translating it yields CASMWFRTSGTYEQYF.

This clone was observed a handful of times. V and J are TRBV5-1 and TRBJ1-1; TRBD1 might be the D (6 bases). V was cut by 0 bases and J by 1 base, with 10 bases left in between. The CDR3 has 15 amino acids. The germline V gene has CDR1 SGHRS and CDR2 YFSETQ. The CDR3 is CASSLVGGGNTEAFF. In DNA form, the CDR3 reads TGCGCCAGCAGCTTGGTTGGGGGCGGGAACACTGAAGCTTTCTTT.

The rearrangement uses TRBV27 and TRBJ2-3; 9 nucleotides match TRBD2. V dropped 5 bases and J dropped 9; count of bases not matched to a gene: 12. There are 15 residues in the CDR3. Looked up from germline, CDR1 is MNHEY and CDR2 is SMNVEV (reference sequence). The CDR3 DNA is TGTGCCAGCAGTGGACGGGGCGGGAGGGCCGGGACGCAGTATTTT. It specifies CASSGRGGRAGTQYF.

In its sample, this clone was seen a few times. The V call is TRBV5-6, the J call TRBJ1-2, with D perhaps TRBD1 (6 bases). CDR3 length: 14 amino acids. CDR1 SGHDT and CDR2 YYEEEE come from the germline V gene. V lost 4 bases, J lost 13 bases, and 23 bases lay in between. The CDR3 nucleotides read TGTGCCAGCAGCCTTCACAGGGTCGCCTCTAAGTGCACCTTC. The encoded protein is CASSLHRVASKCTF.

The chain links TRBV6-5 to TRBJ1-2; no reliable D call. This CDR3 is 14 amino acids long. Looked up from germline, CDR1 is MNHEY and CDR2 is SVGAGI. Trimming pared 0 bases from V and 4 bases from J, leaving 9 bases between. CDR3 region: CASSYSRGPYGYTF. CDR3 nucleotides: TGTGCCAGCAGTTACTCGAGAGGCCCCTATGGCTACACCTTC.

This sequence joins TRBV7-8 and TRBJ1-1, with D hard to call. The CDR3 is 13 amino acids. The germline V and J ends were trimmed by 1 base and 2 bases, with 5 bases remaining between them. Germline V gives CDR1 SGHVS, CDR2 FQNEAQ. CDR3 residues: CASSLVTNTEAFF. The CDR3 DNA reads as TGTGCCAGCAGCTTAGTGACTAACACTGAAGCTTTCTTT.

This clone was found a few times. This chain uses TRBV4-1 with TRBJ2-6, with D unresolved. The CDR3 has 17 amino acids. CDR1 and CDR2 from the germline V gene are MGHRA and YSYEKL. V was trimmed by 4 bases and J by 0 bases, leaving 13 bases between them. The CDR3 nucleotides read TGCGCCAGCAGCCGAGAGGAGTCCCTCTCTGGGGCCAACGTCCTGACTTTC. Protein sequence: CASSREESLSGANVLTF.

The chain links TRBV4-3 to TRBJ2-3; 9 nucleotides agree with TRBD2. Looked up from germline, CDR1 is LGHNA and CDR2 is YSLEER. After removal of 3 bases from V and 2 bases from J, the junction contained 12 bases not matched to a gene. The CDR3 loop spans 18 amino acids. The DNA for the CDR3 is TGCGCCAGCAGCCAGTTCCTTTGGACTAGCGAAAACACAGATACGCAGTATTTT. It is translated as CASSQFLWTSENTDTQYF.

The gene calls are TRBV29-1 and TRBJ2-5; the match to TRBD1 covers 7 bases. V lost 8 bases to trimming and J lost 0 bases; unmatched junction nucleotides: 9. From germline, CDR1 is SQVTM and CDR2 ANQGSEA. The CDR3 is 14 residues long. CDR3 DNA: TGCAGCTATTTACAGGGGTTCTACCAAGAGACCCAGTACTTC. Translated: CSYLQGFYQETQYF.

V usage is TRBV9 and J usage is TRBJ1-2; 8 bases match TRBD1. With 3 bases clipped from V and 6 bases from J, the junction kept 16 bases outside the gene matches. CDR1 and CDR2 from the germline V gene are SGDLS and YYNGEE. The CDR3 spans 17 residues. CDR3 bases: TGTGCCAGCAGCGACGACAGGGGATCGATTAGGGTCGATGGCTACACCTTC. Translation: CASSDDRGSIRVDGYTF.

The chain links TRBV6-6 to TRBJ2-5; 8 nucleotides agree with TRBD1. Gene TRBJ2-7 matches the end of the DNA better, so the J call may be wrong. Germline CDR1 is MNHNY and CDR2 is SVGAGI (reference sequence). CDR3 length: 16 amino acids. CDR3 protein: CASSYHRGEPLCEQYF. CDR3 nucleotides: TGTGCCAGCAGTTACCACAGGGGGGAGCCTCTCTGCGAGCAGTACTTC.

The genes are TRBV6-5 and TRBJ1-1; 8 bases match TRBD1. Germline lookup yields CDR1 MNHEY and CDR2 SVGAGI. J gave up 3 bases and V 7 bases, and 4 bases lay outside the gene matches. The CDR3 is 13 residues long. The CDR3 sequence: CASTPDRDTEAFF. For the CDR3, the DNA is TGTGCCAGCACCCCGGACAGGGACACTGAAGCTTTCTTT.

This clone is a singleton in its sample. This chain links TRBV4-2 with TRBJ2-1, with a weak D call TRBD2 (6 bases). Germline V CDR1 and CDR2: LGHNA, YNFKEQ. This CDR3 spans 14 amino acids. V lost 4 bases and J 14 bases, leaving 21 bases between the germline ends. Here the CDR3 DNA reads TGTGCCAGCAGCCTCTCCAAGAGGGAGGATAGCAAGTTCTTC. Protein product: CASSLSKREDSKFF.

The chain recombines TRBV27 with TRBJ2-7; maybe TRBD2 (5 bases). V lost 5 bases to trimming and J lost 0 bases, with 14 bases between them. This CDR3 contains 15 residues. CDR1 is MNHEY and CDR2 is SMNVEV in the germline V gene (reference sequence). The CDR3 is CASSAWAGVSYEQYF. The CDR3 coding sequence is TGTGCCAGCAGTGCGTGGGCGGGCGTCTCCTACGAGCAGTACTTC.

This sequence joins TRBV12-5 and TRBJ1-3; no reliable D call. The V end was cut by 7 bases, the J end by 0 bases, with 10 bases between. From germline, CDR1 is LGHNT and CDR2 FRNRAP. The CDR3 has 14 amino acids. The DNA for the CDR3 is TGTGCTAGTGTAACAGAGAGCTCTGGAAACACCATATATTTT. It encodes CASVTESSGNTIYF.

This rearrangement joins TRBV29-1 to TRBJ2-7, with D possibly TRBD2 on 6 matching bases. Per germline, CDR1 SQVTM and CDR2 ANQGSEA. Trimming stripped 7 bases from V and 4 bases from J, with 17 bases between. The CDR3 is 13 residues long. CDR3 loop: CSAHGGGVYEQYF. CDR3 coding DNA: TGCAGCGCCCACGGGGGTGGGGTTTACGAGCAGTACTTC.

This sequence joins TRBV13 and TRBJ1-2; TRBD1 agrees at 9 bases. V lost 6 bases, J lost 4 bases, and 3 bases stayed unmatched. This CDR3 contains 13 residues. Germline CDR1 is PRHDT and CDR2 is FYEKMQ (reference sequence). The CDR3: CASRGQGGYGYTF. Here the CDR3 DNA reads TGTGCCAGCAGGGGACAGGGCGGCTATGGCTACACCTTC.